The T cell receptor (beta chain) under discussion was sequenced for a study of shared clonotypes between healthy human individuals. Germline CDR1 MNHNS, CDR2 SASEGT. The CDR3 is 15 amino acids. V trimming: 5 bases; J trimming: 5 bases; junction bases outside the gene matches: 5. Sequenced by immunoSEQ multiplex PCR; TCRdb stores in-frame clones only, minus some. Counted here are fewer than 1.6 million clones, roughly 98.5% occurring once; the ten biggest clones make up around 0.38%. The V gene is TRBV6-1, the J gene TRBJ2-3; 12 nucleotides align to TRBD2. The receptor was isolated from a man aged 25-40 years in good health. Material: naive CD4+ T cells sorted from blood. The subset is: CD45RA+ positively selected. The CDR3 bases are TGTGCCAGCAGTCCCCTAGCGGGAGGGCGAGATACGCAGTATTTT. It yields the protein CASSPLAGGRDTQYF.